Included here is one T cell receptor (beta chain) sequence, with context. Its antigen is undetermined. These data come from a study of OX40 agonist ivuxolimab in advanced cancers. Overall study: The mean age was roughly 60 years, ranging from about 20 to 79, with 65% to 90% of participants male.

Repertoires were generated with immunoSEQ multiplex PCR, while TCRdb's copy carries only in-frame clones and drops some. The sample has some 60,000 clones, more than 85% seen once. Overall study results and limits: Clonal expansion from baseline to week 6 occurred in both CD4+ and CD8+ T cells. On average, CD8+ T cells showed a greater number of expanded clones than CD4+. Low normalized T-cell clonal expansion was additionally recorded for some nonresponders.

The sample here was CD4+ or CD8+ T cells sorted from blood, taken in a trial of the OX40 agonist ivuxolimab. The sequence was obtained from an adult with an advanced solid tumor such as melanoma, head and neck, liver or kidney cancer.

The CDR3 protein is CASSPFEGRGNTIYF. The CDR3 DNA sequence: TGTGCCAGCTCACCATTTGAGGGAAGAGGAAACACCATATATTTT. The rearrangement joins TRBV18 to TRBJ1-3; D uncertain. This CDR3 has 15 residues. In germline, CDR1 is KGHSH, CDR2 LQKENI. Trimming removed 2 bases at V and 4 bases at J, with 12 bases between. Based on the CDR3 plus reference TRBV18 and TRBJ1-3, the full variable domain is NAGVMQNPRHLVRRRGQEARLRCSPMKGHSHVYWYRQLPEEGLKFMVYLQKENIIDESGMPKERFSAEFPKEGPSILRIQQVVRGDSAAYFCASSPFEGRGNTIYFGEGSWLTVV.